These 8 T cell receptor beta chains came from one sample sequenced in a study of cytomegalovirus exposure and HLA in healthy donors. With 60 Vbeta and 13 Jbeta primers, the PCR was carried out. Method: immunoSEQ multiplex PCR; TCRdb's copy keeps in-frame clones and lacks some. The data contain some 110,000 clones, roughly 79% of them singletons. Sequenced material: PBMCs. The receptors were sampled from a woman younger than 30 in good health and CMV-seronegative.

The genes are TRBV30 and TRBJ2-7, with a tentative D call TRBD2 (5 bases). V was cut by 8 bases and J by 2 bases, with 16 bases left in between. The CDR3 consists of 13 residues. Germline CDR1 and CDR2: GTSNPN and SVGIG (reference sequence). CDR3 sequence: CAGRDGPPYEQYF. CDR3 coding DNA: TGTGCCGGCCGGGATGGACCCCCCTACGAGCAGTACTTC.

The CDR3 DNA sequence: TGCGCCAGCAGCTTAACAGGGTTAAAGAGAGACGAGCAGTACTTC. As protein: CASSLTGLKRDEQYF. This chain connects TRBV5-1 to TRBJ2-7; TRBD1 is a possible D gene (6 bases). V gave up 2 bases and J gave up 5 bases, with 17 bases separating them. Germline loops: CDR1 SGHRS, CDR2 YFSETQ. CDR3 size: 15 residues.

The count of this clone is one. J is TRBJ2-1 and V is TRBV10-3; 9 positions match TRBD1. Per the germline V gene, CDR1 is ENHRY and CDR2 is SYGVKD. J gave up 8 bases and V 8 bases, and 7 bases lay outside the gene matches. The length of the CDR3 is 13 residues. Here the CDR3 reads CAIARTGEDEQFF. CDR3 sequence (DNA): TGTGCCATCGCCCGGACAGGGGAAGATGAGCAGTTCTTC.

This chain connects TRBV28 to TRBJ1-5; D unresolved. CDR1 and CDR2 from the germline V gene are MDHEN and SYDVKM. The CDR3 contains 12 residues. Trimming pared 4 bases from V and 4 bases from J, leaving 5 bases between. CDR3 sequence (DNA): TGTGCCAGCAGTTCGCAGAATCAGCCCCAGCATTTT. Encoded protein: CASSSQNQPQHF.

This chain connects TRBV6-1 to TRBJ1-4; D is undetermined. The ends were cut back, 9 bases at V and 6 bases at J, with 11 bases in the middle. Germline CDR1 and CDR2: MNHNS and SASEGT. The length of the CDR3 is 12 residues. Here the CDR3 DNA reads TGTGCCAGTTGGGCAGATTATGAAAAACTGTTTTTT. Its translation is CASWADYEKLFF.

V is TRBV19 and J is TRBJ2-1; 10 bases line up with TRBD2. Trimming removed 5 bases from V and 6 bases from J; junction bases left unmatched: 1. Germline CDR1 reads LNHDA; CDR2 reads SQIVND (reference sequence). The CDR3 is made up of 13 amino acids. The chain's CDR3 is CASSSSGGNEQFF. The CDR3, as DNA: TGTGCCAGTAGTTCTAGCGGGGGCAATGAGCAGTTCTTC. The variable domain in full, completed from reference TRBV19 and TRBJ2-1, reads DGGITQSPKYLFRKEGQNVTLSCEQNLNHDAMYWYRQDPGQGLRLIYYSQIVNDFQKGDIAEGYSVSREKKESFPLTVTSAQKNPTAFYLCASSSSGGNEQFFGPGTRLTVL.

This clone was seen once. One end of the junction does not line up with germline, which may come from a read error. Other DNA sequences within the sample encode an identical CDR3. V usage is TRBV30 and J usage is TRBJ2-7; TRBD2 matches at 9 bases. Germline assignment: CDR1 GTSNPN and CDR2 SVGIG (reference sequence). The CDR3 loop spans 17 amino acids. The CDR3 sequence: CAWSVQVTSGRPHEQYF. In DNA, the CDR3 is TGCGCCTGGAGTGTACAAGTGACTAGCGGTCGACCCCACGAGCAGTACTTC.

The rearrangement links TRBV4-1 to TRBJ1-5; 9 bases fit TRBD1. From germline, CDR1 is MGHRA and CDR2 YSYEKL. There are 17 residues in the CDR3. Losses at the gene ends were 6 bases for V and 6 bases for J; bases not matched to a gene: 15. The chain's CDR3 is CASRETGGLDLGQPQHF. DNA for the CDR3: TGCGCCAGCAGGGAGACAGGGGGTTTAGACTTGGGTCAGCCCCAGCATTTT.